These T cell receptor beta chains were read from a single sample in a study of blood T cell repertoires in COVID-19. TCRdb keeps only in-frame clones here, not all; method: immunoSEQ multiplex PCR. The sample lists some 290,000 clones, roughly 91% occurring once. Sample: peripheral blood. The receptors were sampled from a woman aged 30 to 39 with COVID-19, enrolled during active disease. The conserved cysteine and the conserved F or W are not part of the CDR3 here.

TRBV18 ASSPYYTDTQY
TRBV27 ASSSTGLYEQY
TRBV19 ASSLSSGGSNEQF
TRBV5-1 ASSSRQGNEKLF
TRBV19 ASRATETSTDTQY
TRBV3-1/TRBV3-2 ASSQAWWRDTEAF
TRBV3-1/TRBV3-2 ASSSTGIKEKLF
TRBV4-1 ASSQGSRGYEQY
TRBV6-6 ASSPQPGLSGNTIY
TRBV11-2 ASSPGTGNYGYT
TRBV27 ASSFGTGGSEQF
TRBV2 ASSYPGQGSNYGYT
TRBV18 ASSRTGGSNQPQH
TRBV5-1 ASSLLGGDSPLH
TRBV27 ASSFRGRSIDYGYT
TRBV6-8 ASSYSRDRVCHANQPQH
TRBV10-2 ASSGRDEKLF
TRBV3-1/TRBV3-2 ASSHLAGGPGGELF
TRBV6-6 ASSEDRPDTEAF
TRBV4-1 ASSQEGTPYNEQF
TRBV6-5 ASSYRQDGYGYT
TRBV10-3 AISALADQPQH
TRBV18 ASSPDINSGNTIY
TRBV10-2 ASRPTGHNYGYT
TRBV5-8 ASSLKLAGARIHNEQF
TRBV12-3/TRBV12-4 ASSFDTAYEQY
TRBV5-5 ASSRTGGNSGANVLT
TRBV5-1 ASDPGTTRTGELF
TRBV7-8 ASSLWSGAGKDTQY
TRBV5-4 ASSWTSGGGDTQY
TRBV3-1/TRBV3-2 ASSNFDRGYGYT
TRBV5-3 ARSLWWGQAKTGPTNEKLF
TRBV28 ASSFLADRTDTQY
TRBV18 ASSPPTSIDTQY
TRBV3-1/TRBV3-2 ASSGDEGINGYT
TRBV28 ATTMWRNQPQH
TRBV6-6 ASIRAGQGDTEAF
TRBV2 ASKGGATHTEAF
TRBV19 ASLTPGGSEAF
TRBV9 ASSALRGSEQY
TRBV12-5 ASGPTLTGLQAF